This T cell receptor beta chain is from a study of cytomegalovirus exposure and HLA in healthy donors. J was trimmed by 5 bases and V by 7 bases; bases with no gene match: 9. CDR1 and CDR2 from the germline V gene are MNHNS and SASEGT. The CDR3 loop spans 15 amino acids. PCR amplification relied on 60 Vbeta primers (plus 13 Jbeta primers). The assay was immunoSEQ multiplex PCR, and TCRdb's table has in-frame clones only and misses some. This table holds about 210,000 clones, about three quarters found once. The clonotype comes from a boy younger than 18 in good health and CMV-seronegative. The genes are TRBV6-1 and TRBJ2-3; 10 bases fit TRBD1. Sample: PBMCs. In DNA form, the CDR3 reads TGTGCCAGCAAATGGACAGGGGGTCGTGTAGATACGCAGTATTTT. This sequence encodes CASKWTGGRVDTQYF.